This T cell receptor (beta chain) came from a study of cytomegalovirus exposure and HLA in healthy donors. Findings and caveats of the study: Earlier analysis yielded a pattern in which most TCR beta V segments were productive about 90% or about 30% of the time. Relative to equally common others, HLA-associated TCR beta chains showed greater clonal expansion in a later analysis.

As regards this clone: The antigen is unknown.

The PCR employed 60 Vbeta primers together with 13 Jbeta primers. Some clones are missing from TCRdb's copy, which holds only in-frame ones; the method was immunoSEQ multiplex PCR. The sample has about 120,000 clones; over 60% are singletons. The sample was PBMCs. The receptor comes from a woman aged 40 to 50 in good health and CMV-seropositive.

The CDR3 protein is CASSLIYDWDRGSQETQYF. The CDR3 DNA reads TGTGCCAGCTCACTGATCTACGACTGGGACAGGGGGAGCCAAGAGACCCAGTACTTC. The chain couples TRBV18 to TRBJ2-5; 11 bases are shared with TRBD1. The J segment lost 1 base and the V segment lost 4 bases, leaving 14 bases of the junction unmatched. Germline CDR1 KGHSH, CDR2 LQKENI. There are 19 residues in the CDR3.